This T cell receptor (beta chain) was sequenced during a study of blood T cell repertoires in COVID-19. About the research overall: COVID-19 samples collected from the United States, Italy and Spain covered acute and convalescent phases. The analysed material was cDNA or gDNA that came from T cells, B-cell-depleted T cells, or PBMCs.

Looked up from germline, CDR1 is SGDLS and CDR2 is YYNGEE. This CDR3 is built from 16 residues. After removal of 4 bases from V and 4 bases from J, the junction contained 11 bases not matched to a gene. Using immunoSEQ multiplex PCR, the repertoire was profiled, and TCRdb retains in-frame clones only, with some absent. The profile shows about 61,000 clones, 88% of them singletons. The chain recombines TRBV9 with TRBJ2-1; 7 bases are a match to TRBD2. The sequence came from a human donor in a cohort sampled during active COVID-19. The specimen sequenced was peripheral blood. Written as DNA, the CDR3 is TGTGCCAGCAGCCCCAGGGACTACTCCACATACAATGAGCAGTTCTTC. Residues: CASSPRDYSTYNEQFF. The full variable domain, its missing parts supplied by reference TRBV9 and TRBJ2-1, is DSGVTQTPKHLITATGQRVTLRCSPRSGDLSVYWYQQSLDQGLQFLIQYYNGEERAKGNILERFSAQQFPDLHSELNLSSLELGDSALYFCASSPRDYSTYNEQFFGPGTRLTVL.